The TCR beta chain described here comes from a study of patients and donors after allogeneic stem cell transplantation. MiXCR was run by TCRdb on the RT-PCR reads, yielding one entry per CDR3 protein. The sample has roughly 200,000 distinct CDR3 sequences, less than 45% seen once. The CDR3 totals 16 residues. Trimming at V came to 0 bases and at J to 5 bases, leaving 4 bases not matched to a gene. The germline gives CDR1 ENHRY, CDR2 SYGVKD. The sequence was obtained from a human donor who was either an allogeneic HSCT recipient or a stem cell or donor lymphocyte infusion donor (not recorded which). It is not recorded whose cells these are; they may come from a transplant donor. Sequenced sample: blood, either unsorted or a sorted T cell fraction (not recorded which). The chain combines TRBV10-3 with TRBJ1-6; 7 bases are a match to TRBD1. The CDR3 spells CAISESMQGDNSPLHF. The CDR3, as DNA: TGTGCCATCAGTGAGTCTATGCAGGGGGATAATTCACCCCTCCACTTT.